This T cell receptor (beta chain) emerged from a study of T cell changes during pregnancy in multiple sclerosis. The germline V gene encodes CDR1 SSHAT and CDR2 FNYEAQ (reference sequence). The CDR3 runs 15 residues. As concerns this clone: Germline and junction disagree at one end, which may indicate a read error.

This table comes from immunoSEQ multiplex PCR, and its TCRdb copy is limited to in-frame clones, with some not included. Seen here are 50,000 to 70,000 clones, more than 90% observed once, and the top ten hold approximately 1.5%. Here the sequenced sample was peripheral blood, taken in the second trimester of pregnancy. The receptor was derived from a female donor with multiple sclerosis, enrolled in a pregnancy study. This chain links TRBV7-7 with TRBJ2-1; TRBD2 agrees at 12 bases. The CDR3 DNA sequence: TGTGCTAGCAGCTCGTCTAGCGGGAGGGACAATGAGCAGTTCTTC. Translating gives CASSSSSGRDNEQFF.